The 27 T cell receptor beta chains below were found in one sample sequenced in a study of blood T cell repertoires in COVID-19. TCRdb keeps only in-frame clones here, not all; method: immunoSEQ multiplex PCR. The sample carries 150,000 or so clones, 70% to 80% recorded once. The sample was peripheral blood. Source of these receptors: a woman aged 80 or older with active or convalescent COVID-19.

The chain recombines TRBV5-1 with TRBJ1-1; weak D call: TRBD1 (6 bases). V was shortened by 1 base and J by 3 bases, with 10 bases between the two germline ends. The CDR3 is made up of 14 amino acids. Germline CDR1 and CDR2: SGHRS and YFSETQ. CDR3 residues: CASSLYAGDTEAFF. CDR3 DNA: TGCGCCAGCAGCTTGTACGCAGGGGACACTGAAGCTTTCTTT.

The V and J genes are TRBV28 and TRBJ1-2; unclear D gene. Deletions cut 6 bases from V and 4 bases from J, with 15 bases between. The CDR3 contains 14 residues. CDR1 is MDHEN and CDR2 is SYDVKM in the germline V gene. The CDR3 loop reads CASRSDLSTYGYTF. The CDR3 coding sequence is TGTGCCAGCAGAAGCGACCTCTCCACCTATGGCTACACCTTC.

This clone was recorded once. The V call is TRBV7-9, the J call TRBJ1-2; D uncertain. Between the trimmed V and J ends, which lost 1 base and 4 bases, there was a span of 19 bases. This CDR3 has 17 residues. Germline V gene data show CDR1 as SEHNR and CDR2 as FQNEAQ (reference sequence). For the CDR3, the DNA is TGTGCCAGCAGCTTAGGGAGGGCGCCCACAGAGATCTATGGCTACACCTTC. It codes for CASSLGRAPTEIYGYTF.

The V gene is TRBV2, the J gene TRBJ2-7; D is perhaps TRBD1 (5 bases). The CDR3 runs to 14 residues. Germline CDR1 is SNHLY and CDR2 is FYNNEI. Deletions cut 2 bases from V and 5 bases from J, with 13 bases between. Here the CDR3 reads CASSERQTAHEQYF. DNA for the CDR3: TGTGCCAGCAGTGAAAGACAGACGGCCCACGAGCAGTACTTC.

The rearrangement links TRBV7-9 to TRBJ1-4; no definite D call. Germline lookup yields CDR1 SEHNR and CDR2 FQNEAQ (reference sequence). The CDR3 has 18 amino acids. V dropped 4 bases and J dropped 3 bases, with 21 bases sitting between them. CDR3 coding DNA: TGTGCCAGCAGCTCCTATCCCCTCGAGGCCGGGGCTAATGAAAAACTGTTTTTT. Translating it yields CASSSYPLEAGANEKLFF.

The genes are TRBV19 and TRBJ2-3, with D perhaps TRBD1 (5 bases). V dropped 7 bases and J dropped 4 bases, with 18 bases sitting between them. The CDR3 spans 15 residues. Germline values: CDR1 LNHDA, CDR2 SQIVND (reference sequence). CDR3 nucleotide sequence: TGTGCCAGTAAGTCAAATAGGGGAATTGCAGATACGCAGTATTTT. Its translation is CASKSNRGIADTQYF.

The chain is built from TRBV29-1 and TRBJ2-3; TRBD1 might be the D (6 bases). V gave up 6 bases and J gave up 6 bases, with 13 bases separating them. CDR1 and CDR2 (germline): SQVTM, ANQGSEA. The CDR3 is made up of 12 amino acids. The CDR3 sequence is CSVLDRSDTQYF. The DNA of the CDR3 is TGCAGCGTCCTCGACAGGAGCGATACGCAGTATTTT.

This clone was recorded a few times. The rearrangement joins TRBV11-2 to TRBJ2-2, with 8 bases that match TRBD2. Trimming removed 3 bases from V and 7 bases from J; junction bases left unmatched: 4. The CDR3 sequence is 14 residues long. CDR1 and CDR2 from the germline V gene are SGHAT and FQNNGV. CDR3 protein: CASSLAGGSGELFF. The CDR3 region has the DNA TGTGCCAGCAGCTTGGCGGGGGGAAGCGGGGAGCTGTTTTTT.

This chain links TRBV12-1 with TRBJ2-7; the D segment call TRBD1 is taken from the table without a DNA check. TRBV12-1 is a pseudogene segment. The CDR3 spans 17 residues. The CDR3 DNA follows: TGTGCCAGCAGCTCCTGGGACAGGCGGAAATCCTACTGCGAGCAGTACTTC. This gives the protein CASSSWDRRKSYCEQYF.

V and J are TRBV7-2 and TRBJ2-5; 9 bases line up with TRBD2. Germline loops: CDR1 SGHTA, CDR2 FQGNSA. The junction had 8 bases not matched to a gene; V was cut back by 5 bases and J by 1 base. The CDR3 loop spans 16 amino acids. The DNA for the CDR3 is TGTGCCAGCAGCCTACGTAGCGGGGGACGCCAAGAGACCCAGTACTTC. This encodes CASSLRSGGRQETQYF.

The rearrangement joins TRBV4-3 to TRBJ2-1; 12 positions match TRBD2. This CDR3 is 16 amino acids long. J gave up 0 bases and V 4 bases, and 1 base lay outside the gene matches. CDR1 and CDR2 from the germline V gene are LGHNA and YSLEER. Here the CDR3 DNA reads TGCGCCAGCAGCCCGACTAGCGGGGGCTCCTACAATGAGCAGTTCTTC. It specifies CASSPTSGGSYNEQFF.

The CDR3 coding sequence is TGTGCCAGCAGTGTTGACAGGACCTTAAACTATGGCTACACCTTC. Translating gives CASSVDRTLNYGYTF. This chain joins TRBV27 and TRBJ1-2, with D perhaps TRBD1 (6 bases). The germline V gene encodes CDR1 MNHEY and CDR2 SMNVEV (reference sequence). The CDR3 sequence is 15 residues long. Trimming cost V 5 bases and J 2 bases, with 15 bases left between them.

The J gene is TRBJ2-1, the V gene TRBV11-1; 9 nucleotides match TRBD1. Looked up from germline, CDR1 is SGHAT and CDR2 is FQDESV (reference sequence). The V and J ends lost 3 bases and 9 bases, in that order; junction bases with no gene match: 9. The CDR3 is 15 residues long. The CDR3 nucleotides are TGTGCCAGCAGCTTTAGGTCTACAGGGGGCGCTGAGCAGTTCTTC. It encodes CASSFRSTGGAEQFF.

The chain links TRBV9 to TRBJ1-2, with D perhaps matching TRBD1 (6 bases). V lost 0 bases and J lost 0, with 6 bases in between. The CDR3 consists of 14 residues. Germline V gene lookup returns CDR1 SGDLS and CDR2 YYNGEE. The CDR3 DNA reads as TGTGCCAGCAGCGTAGGGGACACTAACTATGGCTACACCTTC. Translating it yields CASSVGDTNYGYTF.

The J gene is TRBJ2-1, the V gene TRBV2; 10 nucleotides align to TRBD1. V shed 8 bases, J shed 8 bases, and the junction held 9 bases outside the gene matches. The length of the CDR3 is 14 residues. Per germline, CDR1 SNHLY and CDR2 FYNNEI. The CDR3 coding sequence is TGTGCCAGCGTCAGGGACAGGGGATTACATGAGCAGTTCTTC. Translating gives CASVRDRGLHEQFF.

CDR3 sequence (DNA): TGTGCCAGCAGCTGGAATACAGGGGACCAAGAGACCCAGTACTTC. Protein product: CASSWNTGDQETQYF. The J gene is TRBJ2-5, the V gene TRBV7-6; TRBD1 matches at 7 bases. The CDR3 sequence is 15 residues long. Trimming removed 4 bases from V and 0 bases from J; junction bases left unmatched: 5. Germline CDR1 is SGHVS and CDR2 is FNYEAQ. Using reference TRBV7-6 and TRBJ2-5 for the parts outside the CDR3, the full variable domain is GAGVSQSPRYKVTKRGQDVALRCDPISGHVSLYWYRQALGQGPEFLTYFNYEAQQDKSGLPNDRFSAERPEGSISTLTIQRTEQRDSAMYRCASSWNTGDQETQYFGPGTRLLVL.

J is TRBJ2-1 and V is TRBV7-2; TRBD1 agrees at 7 bases. The CDR3 totals 15 residues. In germline, CDR1 is SGHTA, CDR2 FQGNSA. The V and J ends lost 1 base and 5 bases, in that order; junction bases with no gene match: 5. The CDR3 here is CASSLDPGTDNEQFF. The CDR3 nucleotides are TGTGCCAGCAGCTTAGATCCCGGGACAGACAATGAGCAGTTCTTC. Based on the CDR3 plus reference TRBV7-2 and TRBJ2-1, the full variable domain is GAGVSQSPSNKVTEKGKDVELRCDPISGHTALYWYRQSLGQGLEFLIYFQGNSAPDKSGLPSDRFSAERTGGSVSTLTIQRTQQEDSAVYLCASSLDPGTDNEQFFGPGTRLTVL.

This chain uses TRBV5-1 with TRBJ2-5, with 9 nucleotides matching TRBD1. CDR3 size: 18 residues. The V gene's germline CDR1 is SGHRS and CDR2 YFSETQ. Trimming cost V 1 base and J 2 bases; bases outside gene matches: 12. CDR3 in DNA: TGCGCCAGCAGCTTGCGTGGACAGGGGACGAGAGCTCAAGAGACCCAGTACTTC. It codes for CASSLRGQGTRAQETQYF. Together with reference TRBV5-1 and TRBJ2-5, the CDR3 gives the full variable domain: KAGVTQTPRYLIKTRGQQVTLSCSPISGHRSVSWYQQTPGQGLQFLFEYFSETQRNKGNFPGRFSGRQFSNSRSEMNVSTLELGDSALYLCASSLRGQGTRAQETQYFGPGTRLLVL.

V gene TRBV7-2 combines with J gene TRBJ1-6, with a possible D match to TRBD1 (6 bases). Germline V gives CDR1 SGHTA, CDR2 FQGNSA. The CDR3 sequence is 17 residues long. Trimming cost V 4 bases and J 5 bases, with 18 bases left between them. The CDR3 region has the DNA TGTGCCAGCAGCTCAAATTCCGGGACAAAAAATAATTCACCCCTCCACTTT. Translating gives CASSSNSGTKNNSPLHF.

The rearrangement uses TRBV11-3 and TRBJ2-5; D is perhaps TRBD1 (5 bases). The CDR3 loop spans 13 amino acids. Germline-derived CDR1 and CDR2 are SGHNT and YENEEA. V was cut by 5 bases and J by 5 bases, with 12 bases left in between. The CDR3 region is CASSQNQGETQYF. Here the CDR3 DNA reads TGTGCCAGCAGCCAAAATCAGGGTGAGACCCAGTACTTC.

V and J are TRBV5-1 and TRBJ2-3; 8 positions match TRBD2. Germline V gene lookup returns CDR1 SGHRS and CDR2 YFSETQ. V lost 5 bases to trimming and J lost 1 base; unmatched junction nucleotides: 3. The CDR3 length is 14 residues. CDR3 sequence (DNA): TGCGCCAGCAGGACAGCGGGGGGCACAGATACGCAGTATTTT. It is translated as CASRTAGGTDTQYF.

Here the CDR3 reads CASGGRGRVTEAFF. The CDR3 DNA is TGTGCCAGTGGGGGGAGAGGGCGAGTGACTGAAGCTTTCTTT. This chain links TRBV6-5 with TRBJ1-1; weak D call: TRBD1 (5 bases). Trimming cost V 9 bases and J 5 bases, with 19 bases left between them. The CDR3 extends over 14 amino acids. From germline, CDR1 is MNHEY and CDR2 SVGAGI.

This clone has just a few counts. The rearrangement uses TRBV6-6 and TRBJ1-5, with D unresolved. Per germline, CDR1 MNHNY and CDR2 SVGAGI (reference sequence). The CDR3 contains 13 residues. V was cut by 7 bases and J by 7 bases, with 14 bases left in between. The CDR3 spells CASTSGRLQPQHF. CDR3 sequence (DNA): TGTGCCAGCACCAGCGGGAGGCTGCAGCCCCAGCATTTT.

The chain employs TRBV20-1 and TRBJ2-5, with TRBD2 identical over 13 bases. This CDR3 has 16 amino acids. Trimming at V came to 5 bases and at J to 5 bases, leaving 11 bases not matched to a gene. Germline V CDR1 and CDR2: DFQATT, SNEGSKA (reference sequence). CDR3 sequence (DNA): TGCAGTGCTGGTGGACTAGCGGGGGCCCCGGGGGAGACCCAGTACTTC. It is translated as CSAGGLAGAPGETQYF.

V and J are TRBV10-3 and TRBJ2-2; D might be TRBD1 (6 bases). Germline CDR1 is ENHRY and CDR2 is SYGVKD. This CDR3 is 15 amino acids long. The V end lost 4 bases, the J end lost 4 bases, and 13 bases lay between the germline ends. The chain's CDR3 is CAISGSGQGTGELFF. The CDR3 coding sequence is TGTGCCATCAGTGGGTCGGGACAAGGCACCGGGGAGCTGTTTTTT.

The chain links TRBV27 to TRBJ1-3; weak D call: TRBD1 (5 bases). The CDR3 runs 15 residues. The V end lost 8 bases, the J end lost 0 bases, and 14 bases lay between the germline ends. Per germline, CDR1 MNHEY and CDR2 SMNVEV (reference sequence). CDR3 protein: CASGGTGGSGNTIYF. Written as DNA, the CDR3 is TGTGCCAGCGGGGGGACGGGAGGCTCTGGAAACACCATATATTTT.

In its sample, this clone was seen a few times. The rearrangement joins TRBV2 to TRBJ2-3; TRBD2 matches at 12 bases. The CDR3 loop spans 19 amino acids. The germline gives CDR1 SNHLY, CDR2 FYNNEI. Losses at the gene ends were 7 bases for V and 1 base for J; bases not matched to a gene: 15. The CDR3: CASNQGGASGGAGTDTQYF. The DNA for the CDR3 is TGTGCCAGCAACCAGGGGGGGGCTAGCGGGGGGGCCGGCACAGATACGCAGTATTTT.